Shown below are 25 T cell receptor beta chains from a single sample sequenced in a study of T cells in tumors after PD-1 blockade. The data were produced by immunoSEQ multiplex PCR, yet TCRdb's version contains in-frame clones alone and is incomplete. The table shows tens of thousands of clones, with roughly 84% occurring only once. Sequenced material: PBMCs, taken before anti-PD-1 therapy. The receptor set was obtained from a human donor with advanced basal cell or squamous cell carcinoma (not recorded which).

CDR3 residues: CASSLVGATNEKLFF. The CDR3 coding sequence is TGTGCCAGCAGCTTAGTCGGGGCAACTAATGAAAAACTGTTTTTT. The genes are TRBV7-9 and TRBJ1-4; D remains unclear. V lost 1 base and J lost 0, with 6 bases in between. The CDR3 has 15 amino acids. Germline lookup yields CDR1 SEHNR and CDR2 FQNEAQ (reference sequence). Full variable domain (rest looked up from reference TRBV7-9 and TRBJ1-4): DTGVSQNPRHKITKRGQNVTFRCDPISEHNRLYWYRQTLGQGPEFLTYFQNEAQLEKSRLLSDRFSAERPKGSFSTLEIQRTEQGDSAMYLCASSLVGATNEKLFFGSGTQLSVL.

The chain has TRBV28 and TRBJ1-3; maybe TRBD1 (5 bases). This CDR3 comprises 15 residues. V gave up 5 bases and J gave up 7 bases, with 18 bases separating them. The germline gives CDR1 MDHEN, CDR2 SYDVKM. The CDR3 sequence is CASSPRGGVRNTIYF. DNA for the CDR3: TGTGCCAGCAGTCCCCGGGGAGGGGTTCGGAACACCATATATTTT.

The rearrangement joins TRBV7-9 to TRBJ2-7, with D unclear. The CDR3 spans 14 residues. V was trimmed by 5 bases and J by 6 bases, leaving 17 bases between them. Germline V CDR1 and CDR2: SEHNR, FQNEAQ (reference sequence). Written as DNA, the CDR3 is TGTGCCAGCAGCCCTAAAGACGGGCGCCGCGAGCAGTACTTC. Amino acid sequence: CASSPKDGRREQYF.

This chain connects TRBV28 to TRBJ2-4; 10 bases match TRBD1. CDR1 is MDHEN and CDR2 is SYDVKM in the germline V gene. Germline trimming cut 6 bases from V and 3 bases from J; bases unmatched to any gene: 2. The CDR3 has 14 amino acids. The CDR3 protein is CASRRTGGKNIQYF. The CDR3 nucleotides are TGTGCCAGCAGGCGGACAGGGGGCAAAAACATTCAGTACTTC.

This clone was seen more than once but under ten times. The chain recombines TRBV19 with TRBJ2-1, with D possibly TRBD2 on 5 matching bases. The CDR3 contains 13 residues. CDR1 and CDR2 from the germline V gene are LNHDA and SQIVND (reference sequence). V lost 7 bases to trimming and J lost 1 base, with 8 bases between them. The chain's CDR3 is CASTRTSYNEQFF. In DNA, the CDR3 is TGTGCCAGTACGAGGACTTCCTACAATGAGCAGTTCTTC.

This clone was observed a single time. CDR3: CSASELAGGPGETQYF. The CDR3 nucleotides read TGCAGTGCTAGTGAGCTAGCGGGAGGGCCGGGGGAGACCCAGTACTTC. The chain links TRBV20-1 to TRBJ2-5; 12 positions match TRBD2. CDR1 is DFQATT, CDR2 SNEGSKA, per germline (reference sequence). V was clipped by 3 bases and J by 5 bases; unmatched bases: 10. The CDR3 is made up of 16 amino acids.

V gene TRBV15 combines with J gene TRBJ2-7; 9 bases are a match to TRBD1. The CDR3 loop spans 15 amino acids. Germline loops: CDR1 LNHNV, CDR2 YYDKDF (reference sequence). J was trimmed by 3 bases and V by 1 base; bases with no gene match: 4. The CDR3 nucleotides are TGTGCCACCAGCAGAGCGGGACAGGGTGTCTACGAGCAGTACTTC. It yields the protein CATSRAGQGVYEQYF.

This rearrangement joins TRBV4-1 to TRBJ2-3; 9 bases are a match to TRBD2. The CDR3 is 18 amino acids. Germline trimming cut 0 bases from V and 4 bases from J; bases unmatched to any gene: 11. Germline CDR1 reads MGHRA; CDR2 reads YSYEKL. This chain's CDR3 is CASSQETAAGGPPDTQYF. CDR3 bases: TGCGCCAGCAGCCAAGAGACGGCGGCGGGGGGGCCCCCAGATACGCAGTATTTT.

The V and J genes are TRBV7-8 and TRBJ1-2; D uncertain. V shed 5 bases and J shed 1 base, with 5 bases lying between them. This CDR3 region has 12 residues. Germline V gives CDR1 SGHVS, CDR2 FQNEAQ. The CDR3 DNA reads as TGTGCCAGCAGCCCCGGTAACTATGGCTACACCTTC. Its protein product is CASSPGNYGYTF.

The chain recombines TRBV15 with TRBJ1-5; D gene ambiguous. V shed 0 bases and J shed 2 bases, with 8 bases lying between them. Germline CDR1 reads LNHNV; CDR2 reads YYDKDF (reference sequence). The CDR3 is 15 amino acids. CDR3 nucleotides: TGTGCCACCAGCAGAGATCGGGTCGGCAATCAGCCCCAGCATTTT. Translating it yields CATSRDRVGNQPQHF.

The table lists this clone with a few counts. The chain couples TRBV7-9 to TRBJ2-1; D not resolved. The CDR3 covers 17 residues. The V end lost 1 base, the J end lost 0 bases, and 13 bases lay between the germline ends. CDR1 and CDR2 (germline): SEHNR, FQNEAQ (reference sequence). CDR3 loop: CASSLGLRTLSYNEQFF. Here the CDR3 DNA reads TGTGCCAGCAGCTTAGGTTTGCGGACCCTCTCCTACAATGAGCAGTTCTTC. The variable domain in full, with the rest retrieved from reference TRBV7-9 and TRBJ2-1, is DTGVSQNPRHKITKRGQNVTFRCDPISEHNRLYWYRQTLGQGPEFLTYFQNEAQLEKSRLLSDRFSAERPKGSFSTLEIQRTEQGDSAMYLCASSLGLRTLSYNEQFFGPGTRLTVL.

The chain recombines TRBV28 with TRBJ2-5; no definite D call. The CDR3 extends over 12 amino acids. V lost 2 bases, J lost 3 bases, and 4 bases lay in between. The germline gives CDR1 MDHEN, CDR2 SYDVKM. The CDR3 nucleotides are TGTGCCAGCAGTTTAATAGAAGAGACCCAGTACTTC. This gives the protein CASSLIEETQYF.

This chain joins TRBV28 and TRBJ2-7; TRBD2 might be the D (6 bases). The CDR3 has 15 residues. Germline-derived CDR1 and CDR2 are MDHEN and SYDVKM. Deletions cut 7 bases from V and 6 bases from J, with 22 bases between. Here the CDR3 DNA reads TGTGCCAGCACACCACACGATGCTCGGGAGCGCGAGCAGTACTTC. Amino acids: CASTPHDAREREQYF. Variable domain in full (rest from reference TRBV28 and TRBJ2-7): DVKVTQSSRYLVKRTGEKVFLECVQDMDHENMFWYRQDPGLGLRLIYFSYDVKMKEKGDIPEGYSVSREKKERFSLILESASTNQTSMYLCASTPHDAREREQYFGPGTRLTVT.

CDR3 residues: CASSTGTGNAGELFF. DNA of the CDR3: TGTGCCAGTAGTACCGGGACAGGGAATGCCGGGGAGCTGTTTTTT. The chain joins TRBV19 to TRBJ2-2; 9 nucleotides line up with TRBD1. V shed 4 bases, J shed 6 bases, and the junction held 6 bases outside the gene matches. Germline CDR1 LNHDA, CDR2 SQIVND (reference sequence). The CDR3 length is 15 residues.

This clone was observed once. The J gene is TRBJ2-7, the V gene TRBV6-6; D might be TRBD2 (5 bases). The CDR3 consists of 12 residues. The germline gives CDR1 MNHNY, CDR2 SVGAGI (reference sequence). V dropped 7 bases and J dropped 6 bases, with 13 bases sitting between them. The CDR3 DNA sequence: TGTGCCAGCATCAGCCCCCGGGGCGAGCAGTACTTC. Translated: CASISPRGEQYF.

This clone was seen a few times. The chain joins TRBV10-2 to TRBJ1-5; D is unclear. V lost 9 bases to trimming and J lost 6 bases, with 18 bases between them. CDR3 length: 14 amino acids. Germline values: CDR1 WSHSY, CDR2 SAAADI. CDR3 loop: CASRSAGSGQPQHF. CDR3 bases: TGCGCCAGTCGTTCGGCAGGATCGGGTCAGCCCCAGCATTTT.

The chain employs TRBV29-1 and TRBJ1-2, with a weak D call TRBD1 (5 bases). V gave up 0 bases and J gave up 4 bases, with 18 bases separating them. Germline V lookup: CDR1 SQVTM, CDR2 ANQGSEA. The CDR3 runs 16 residues. The CDR3 bases are TGCAGCGTTGAAGATCACCAGGGTCAACCGGCCTATGGCTACACCTTC. This translates into CSVEDHQGQPAYGYTF.

This rearrangement joins TRBV5-5 to TRBJ1-3; 11 nucleotides line up with TRBD1. Germline CDR1 is SGHKS and CDR2 is YYEKEE (reference sequence). The J segment lost 0 bases and the V segment lost 4 bases, leaving 9 bases of the junction unmatched. This CDR3 comprises 18 residues. The CDR3 loop reads CASSPTGTGGISGNTIYF. In nucleotides, the CDR3 is TGTGCCAGCAGCCCGACCGGGACAGGGGGTATCTCTGGAAACACCATATATTTT.

The rearrangement links TRBV5-1 to TRBJ2-1, with 9 bases fitting TRBD2. The CDR3 contains 16 residues. Germline V lookup: CDR1 SGHRS, CDR2 YFSETQ. The V gene end was trimmed by 0 bases and the J gene end by 4 bases; junction bases not matched to a gene: 5. The CDR3 here is CASSLEASGIYNEQFF. The DNA for the CDR3 is TGCGCCAGCAGCTTGGAGGCTAGCGGGATATACAATGAGCAGTTCTTC.

Written as DNA, the CDR3 is TGTGCCAGCAATGCAGCGGATAAGAACCAAGAGACCCAGTACTTC. The encoded protein is CASNAADKNQETQYF. V usage is TRBV28 and J usage is TRBJ2-5, with D possibly being TRBD2 (5 bases). V gave up 7 bases and J gave up 0 bases, with 15 bases separating them. CDR1 and CDR2 from the germline V gene are MDHEN and SYDVKM. The CDR3 covers 15 residues. Combining the CDR3 with reference TRBV28 and TRBJ2-5 gives the whole variable domain DVKVTQSSRYLVKRTGEKVFLECVQDMDHENMFWYRQDPGLGLRLIYFSYDVKMKEKGDIPEGYSVSREKKERFSLILESASTNQTSMYLCASNAADKNQETQYFGPGTRLLVL.

V gene TRBV5-8 combines with J gene TRBJ1-2; possibly TRBD1 for D (5 bases). Trimming took 6 bases from V and 8 from J, leaving 20 bases between them. The CDR3 consists of 14 residues. CDR1 and CDR2 (germline): SGHTS, YDEGEE. CDR3 bases: TGTGCCAGCATCCTGACAGTGGGGCTTTCAGGCTACACCTTC. Its protein is CASILTVGLSGYTF.

The gene calls are TRBV6-5 and TRBJ1-1; D gene uncertain. The V and J ends lost 5 bases and 1 base respectively, with 11 bases between them. Germline V CDR1 and CDR2: MNHEY, SVGAGI. This CDR3 has 14 amino acids. CDR3 sequence reads: CASSLQQQNTEAFF. The CDR3 bases are TGTGCCAGCAGTCTACAGCAACAGAACACTGAAGCTTTCTTT.

V is TRBV6-6 and J is TRBJ2-5; the D is unclear. V gave up 5 bases and J gave up 3 bases, with 16 bases separating them. In germline, CDR1 is MNHNY, CDR2 SVGAGI (reference sequence). The CDR3 spans 15 residues. As DNA, the CDR3 is TGTGCCAGCAGTGACCGACGGAGAGGAAAAGAGACCCAGTACTTC. Its protein is CASSDRRRGKETQYF.

This chain links TRBV5-1 with TRBJ2-1, with D perhaps given as TRBD1 or TRBD2 (6 bases each). V gave up 4 bases and J gave up 8 bases, with 19 bases separating them. CDR1 and CDR2 from the germline V gene are SGHRS and YFSETQ. This CDR3 region has 15 residues. CDR3 loop: CASSLGGAETDEQFF. CDR3 sequence (DNA): TGCGCCAGCAGCCTCGGGGGCGCTGAGACGGATGAGCAGTTCTTC. The full variable domain, rest sourced from reference TRBV5-1 and TRBJ2-1, is KAGVTQTPRYLIKTRGQQVTLSCSPISGHRSVSWYQQTPGQGLQFLFEYFSETQRNKGNFPGRFSGRQFSNSRSEMNVSTLELGDSALYLCASSLGGAETDEQFFGPGTRLTVL.

The CDR3 bases are TGTGCCAGTAGTATAGCCCCGGGCGGACAGAATCAAGAGACCCAGTACTTC. Residues: CASSIAPGGQNQETQYF. The chain employs TRBV19 and TRBJ2-5, with D possibly being TRBD1 (6 bases). There are 17 residues in the CDR3. Germline V gene data show CDR1 as LNHDA and CDR2 as SQIVND (reference sequence). The germline V and J ends were trimmed by 1 base and 2 bases, with 17 bases remaining between them.